This T cell receptor (beta chain) was recovered during a study of Graves' ophthalmopathy and Graves' hyperthyroidism. The authors amplified TCR beta CDR3 regions, and they did so from RNA transcripts for repertoire sequencing. RT-PCR with HTBI primers came first, then second-round multiplex PCR. TCRdb redid the calling of the multiplex PCR reads with MiXCR, one entry per CDR3 protein. Of hundreds of thousands of distinct CDR3 sequences detected, about 20% appear once; the ten largest clones hold about 6.6%. Hyperthyroidism patients were newly diagnosed, ill under 2 months, and aged 18 to 65 years. The sample holds many counts of this clonotype. Sequenced material: peripheral blood. The source is a woman younger than 35 with stable Graves' hyperthyroidism. Some clones in this sample may be carry-over from other donors' samples.

The CDR3 sequence is CASSFEAYPAYEQYF. In DNA, the CDR3 is TGTGCCAGCAGCTTCGAGGCTTACCCCGCCTACGAGCAGTACTTC. This chain joins TRBV11-2 and TRBJ2-7, with D unresolved. Per germline, CDR1 SGHAT and CDR2 FQNNGV. This CDR3 region has 15 residues. V lost 3 bases to trimming and J lost 2 bases, with 14 bases between them.